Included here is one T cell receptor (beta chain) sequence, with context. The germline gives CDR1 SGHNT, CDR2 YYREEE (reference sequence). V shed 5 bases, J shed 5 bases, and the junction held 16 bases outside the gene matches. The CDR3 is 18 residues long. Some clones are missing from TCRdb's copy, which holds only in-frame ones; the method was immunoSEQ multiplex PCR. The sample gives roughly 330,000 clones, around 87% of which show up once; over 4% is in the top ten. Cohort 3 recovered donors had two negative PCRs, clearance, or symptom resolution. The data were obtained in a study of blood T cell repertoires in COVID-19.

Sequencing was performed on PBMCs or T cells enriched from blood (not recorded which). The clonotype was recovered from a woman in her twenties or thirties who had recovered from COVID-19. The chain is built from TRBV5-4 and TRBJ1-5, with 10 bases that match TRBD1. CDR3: CASRLRGDRGHIDQPQHF. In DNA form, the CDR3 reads TGTGCCAGCAGACTACGAGGCGACAGGGGGCATATCGATCAGCCCCAGCATTTT.